The sequence of this T cell receptor beta chain was determined in a study of vaccination and CD4 T cells after COVID-19. At the level of the study: A CEFX pool, an HIV-1 Nef pool, or no peptide went to control cultures.

About this clonotype: Antigen specificity is unknown.

The treatment was: 10-day PBMC culture with coronavirus spike peptide pools or control peptides (ViraFEST assay). ViraFEST used peptide pools to expand antigen-specific T cells and subsequently sequenced their TCRs. An Oncomine TCR Beta short-read assay was used to sequence the DNA from cultured CD4+ T cells. Genomic DNA was drawn out of CD4+ T cells grown in culture. Each CDR3 protein gets one entry after TCRdb re-called the PCR reads with MiXCR. The top ten clones hold about 10% of a sample with about 17,000 distinct CDR3 sequences, 50% to 65% of them seen once. The clonotype was recovered from a human donor who had recovered from COVID-19. The sample taken for sequencing was CD4+ T cells from blood, cultured in vitro.

CDR3 region: CASSLYEQYF. The CDR3 coding sequence is TGTGCCAGCAGCTTATACGAGCAGTACTTC. This rearrangement joins TRBV7-9 to TRBJ2-7; D call uncertain. This CDR3 is built from 10 residues. CDR1 and CDR2 (germline): SEHNR, FQNEAQ (reference sequence). V was pared by 2 bases and J by 4 bases, with 0 bases between. Full variable domain (outside the CDR3, taken from reference TRBV7-9 and TRBJ2-7): DTGVSQNPRHKITKRGQNVTFRCDPISEHNRLYWYRQTLGQGPEFLTYFQNEAQLEKSRLLSDRFSAERPKGSFSTLEIQRTEQGDSAMYLCASSLYEQYFGPGTRLTVT.